This T cell receptor (beta chain) was recovered during a study of CD8 T cells in Susac syndrome. Findings and caveats of the study: The study conceded that its TCR sequencing and HLA analysis involved relatively few individuals.

The V gene end was trimmed by 7 bases and the J gene end by 2 bases; junction bases not matched to a gene: 11. Looked up from germline, CDR1 is MNHNS and CDR2 is SASEGT. CDR3 length equals 15 residues. On this clonotype: Its antigen remains unidentified.

RNA totalling roughly 0.45 to 1 ug underwent reverse transcription with random hexamers. Multiplex PCR with immunoSEQ amplified the TCR beta CDR3 across 54 Vbeta and 13 Jbeta. TCRdb analysed the immunoSEQ multiplex PCR reads with MiXCR anew, one entry per CDR3 protein. This table has some 130,000 distinct CDR3 sequences, more than 90% appearing once. FACS was used to enrich TEMRA cells, whereas the CD8+ and CD4+ T cells were obtained by negative isolation. V gene TRBV6-1 combines with J gene TRBJ2-7, with 7 bases identical to TRBD1. This sequence originates from a human donor in good health. Sequences were obtained from CD4+ T cells from PBMCs. CDR3 sequence reads: CASMDEGAHTYEQYF. The DNA of the CDR3 is TGTGCCAGCATGGACGAGGGGGCCCACACCTACGAGCAGTACTTC.